This T cell receptor beta chain comes out of a study of identical twins' blood T cells. The study, taken as a whole, reports: Twins shared more top CDR3 clonotypes than unrelated donors did.

This clonotype has only one observation. Its matching antigen is unknown. After removal of 5 bases from V and 5 bases from J, the junction contained 10 bases not matched to a gene. Germline V gene lookup returns CDR1 DFQATT and CDR2 SNEGSKA (reference sequence). The CDR3 has 14 amino acids. One entry per CDR3 protein results from TCRdb running MiXCR on the 5' RACE reads. The data contain 1,200 or so distinct CDR3 sequences, about 87% of them singletons. The sequenced sample consisted of PBMCs. The sequence was collected from a woman aged 18-49 years in good health. The chain recombines TRBV20-1 with TRBJ1-1; 8 bases fit TRBD1. CDR3: CSAFRTGFRTEAFF. The CDR3 DNA follows: TGCAGTGCTTTCCGGACAGGGTTTAGGACTGAAGCTTTCTTT.